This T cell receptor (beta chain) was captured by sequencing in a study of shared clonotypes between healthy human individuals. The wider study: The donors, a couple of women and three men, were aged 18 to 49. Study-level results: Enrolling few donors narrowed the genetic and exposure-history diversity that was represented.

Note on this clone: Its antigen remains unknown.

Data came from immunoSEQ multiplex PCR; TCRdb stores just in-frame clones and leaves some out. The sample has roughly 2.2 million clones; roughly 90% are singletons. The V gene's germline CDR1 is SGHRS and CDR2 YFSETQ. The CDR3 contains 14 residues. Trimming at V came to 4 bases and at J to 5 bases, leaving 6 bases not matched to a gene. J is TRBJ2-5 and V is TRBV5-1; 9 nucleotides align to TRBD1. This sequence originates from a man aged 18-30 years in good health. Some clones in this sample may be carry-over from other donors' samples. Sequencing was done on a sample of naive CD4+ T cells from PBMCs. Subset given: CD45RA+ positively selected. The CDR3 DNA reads TGCGCCAGCAGCGTTGGACAGGGGTGGGAGACCCAGTACTTC. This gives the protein CASSVGQGWETQYF.